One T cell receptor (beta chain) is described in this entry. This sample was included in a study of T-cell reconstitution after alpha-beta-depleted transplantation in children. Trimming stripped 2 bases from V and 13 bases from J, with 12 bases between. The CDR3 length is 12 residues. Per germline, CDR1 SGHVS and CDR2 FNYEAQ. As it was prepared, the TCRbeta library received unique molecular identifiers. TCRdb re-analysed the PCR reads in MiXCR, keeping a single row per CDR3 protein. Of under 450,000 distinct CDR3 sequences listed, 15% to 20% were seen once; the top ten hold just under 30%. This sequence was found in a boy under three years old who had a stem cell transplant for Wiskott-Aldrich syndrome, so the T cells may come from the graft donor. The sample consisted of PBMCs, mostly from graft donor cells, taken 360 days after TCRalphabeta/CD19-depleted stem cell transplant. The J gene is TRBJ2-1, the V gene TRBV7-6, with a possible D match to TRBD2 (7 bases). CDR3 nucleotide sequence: TGTGCCAGCAGCTTATCGGGGGGCCTTCAGTTCTTC. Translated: CASSLSGGLQFF.